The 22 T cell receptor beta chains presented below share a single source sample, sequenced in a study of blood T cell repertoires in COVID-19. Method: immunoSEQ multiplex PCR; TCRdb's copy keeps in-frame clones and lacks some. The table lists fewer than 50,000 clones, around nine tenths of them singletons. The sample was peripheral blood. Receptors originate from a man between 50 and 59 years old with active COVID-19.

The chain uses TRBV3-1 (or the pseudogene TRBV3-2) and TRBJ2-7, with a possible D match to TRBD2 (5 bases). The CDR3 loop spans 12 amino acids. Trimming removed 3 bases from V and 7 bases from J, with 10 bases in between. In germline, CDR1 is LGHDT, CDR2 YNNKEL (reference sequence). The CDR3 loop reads CASSQASYEQYF. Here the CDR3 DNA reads TGTGCCAGCAGCCAGGCTAGCTATGAGCAGTACTTC.

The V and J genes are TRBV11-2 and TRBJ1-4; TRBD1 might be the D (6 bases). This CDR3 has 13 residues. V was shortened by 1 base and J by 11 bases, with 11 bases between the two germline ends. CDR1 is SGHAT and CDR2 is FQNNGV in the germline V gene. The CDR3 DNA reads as TGTGCCAGCAGCTTAGCGGACAGAGACAAACTGTTTTTT. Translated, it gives CASSLADRDKLFF.

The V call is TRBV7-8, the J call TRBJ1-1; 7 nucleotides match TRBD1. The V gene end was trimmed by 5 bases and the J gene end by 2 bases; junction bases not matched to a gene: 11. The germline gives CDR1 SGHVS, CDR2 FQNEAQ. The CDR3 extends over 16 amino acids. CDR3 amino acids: CASSISPGQSNTEAFF. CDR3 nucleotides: TGTGCCAGCAGCATATCTCCGGGACAGTCTAACACTGAAGCTTTCTTT.

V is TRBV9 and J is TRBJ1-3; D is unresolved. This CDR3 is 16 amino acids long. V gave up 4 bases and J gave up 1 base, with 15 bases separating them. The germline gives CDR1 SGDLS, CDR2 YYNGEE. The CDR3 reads CASSPRGVKSGNTIYF. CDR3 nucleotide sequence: TGTGCCAGCAGCCCCCGCGGGGTCAAGTCTGGAAACACCATATATTTT.

The CDR3 bases are TGTGCCAGCTCACCACCGTCATCTCAGGGTAGCTACAATGAGCAGTTCTTC. Residues: CASSPPSSQGSYNEQFF. The chain carries TRBV18 and TRBJ2-1; a possible D gene is TRBD1 (5 bases). This CDR3 is 17 amino acids long. Germline V gene lookup returns CDR1 KGHSH and CDR2 LQKENI. V dropped 0 bases and J dropped 3 bases, with 15 bases sitting between them.

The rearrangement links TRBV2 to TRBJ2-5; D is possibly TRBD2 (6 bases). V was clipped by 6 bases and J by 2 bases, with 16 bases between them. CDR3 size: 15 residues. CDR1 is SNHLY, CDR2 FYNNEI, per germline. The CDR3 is CASSLQSGDQETQYF. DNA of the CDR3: TGTGCCAGCAGCCTCCAGTCGGGGGATCAAGAGACCCAGTACTTC.

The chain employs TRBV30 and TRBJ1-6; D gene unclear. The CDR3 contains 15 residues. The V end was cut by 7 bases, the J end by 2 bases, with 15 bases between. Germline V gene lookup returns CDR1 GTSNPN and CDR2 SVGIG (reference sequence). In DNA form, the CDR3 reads TGTGCCTTCATATGGAGCGGGACCTATAATTCACCCCTCCACTTT. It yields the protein CAFIWSGTYNSPLHF.

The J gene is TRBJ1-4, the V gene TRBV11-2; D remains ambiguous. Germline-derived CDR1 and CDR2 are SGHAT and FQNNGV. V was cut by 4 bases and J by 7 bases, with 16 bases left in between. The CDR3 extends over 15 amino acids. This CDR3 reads CASSSLALGSEKLFF. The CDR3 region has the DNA TGTGCCAGCAGCTCGCTGGCCCTAGGGAGTGAAAAACTGTTTTTT.

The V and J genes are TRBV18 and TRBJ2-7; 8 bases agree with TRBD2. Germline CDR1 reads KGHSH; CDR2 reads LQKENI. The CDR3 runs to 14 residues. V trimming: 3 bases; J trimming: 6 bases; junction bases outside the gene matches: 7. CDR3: CASSPGLGLFEQYF. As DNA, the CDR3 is TGTGCCAGCTCACCGGGACTAGGACTTTTCGAGCAGTACTTC.

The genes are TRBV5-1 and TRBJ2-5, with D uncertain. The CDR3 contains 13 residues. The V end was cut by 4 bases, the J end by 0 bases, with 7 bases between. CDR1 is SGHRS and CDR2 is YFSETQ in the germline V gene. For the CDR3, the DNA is TGCGCCAGCAGCGATGACTACCAAGAGACCCAGTACTTC. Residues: CASSDDYQETQYF.

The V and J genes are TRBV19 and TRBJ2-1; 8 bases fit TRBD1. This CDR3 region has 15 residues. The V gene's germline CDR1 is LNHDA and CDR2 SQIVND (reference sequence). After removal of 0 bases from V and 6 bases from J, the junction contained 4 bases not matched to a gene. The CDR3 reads CASSIDRGPGNEQFF. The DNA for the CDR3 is TGTGCCAGTAGTATAGACAGGGGGCCGGGCAATGAGCAGTTCTTC. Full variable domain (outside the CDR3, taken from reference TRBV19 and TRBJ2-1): DGGITQSPKYLFRKEGQNVTLSCEQNLNHDAMYWYRQDPGQGLRLIYYSQIVNDFQKGDIAEGYSVSREKKESFPLTVTSAQKNPTAFYLCASSIDRGPGNEQFFGPGTRLTVL.

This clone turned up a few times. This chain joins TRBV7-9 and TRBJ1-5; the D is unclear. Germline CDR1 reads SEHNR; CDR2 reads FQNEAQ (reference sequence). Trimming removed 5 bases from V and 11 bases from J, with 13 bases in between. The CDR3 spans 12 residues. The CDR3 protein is CASSLRQRTQHF. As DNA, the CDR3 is TGTGCCAGCAGCCTACGCCAGAGGACCCAGCATTTT. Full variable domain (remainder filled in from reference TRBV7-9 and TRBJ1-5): DTGVSQNPRHKITKRGQNVTFRCDPISEHNRLYWYRQTLGQGPEFLTYFQNEAQLEKSRLLSDRFSAERPKGSFSTLEIQRTEQGDSAMYLCASSLRQRTQHFGDGTRLSIL.

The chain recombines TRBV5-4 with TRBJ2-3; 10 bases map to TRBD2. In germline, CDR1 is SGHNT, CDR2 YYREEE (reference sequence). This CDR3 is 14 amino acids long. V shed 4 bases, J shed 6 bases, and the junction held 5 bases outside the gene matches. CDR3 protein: CASSRTSGADTQYF. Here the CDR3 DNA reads TGTGCCAGCAGCCGGACTAGCGGTGCTGATACGCAGTATTTT.

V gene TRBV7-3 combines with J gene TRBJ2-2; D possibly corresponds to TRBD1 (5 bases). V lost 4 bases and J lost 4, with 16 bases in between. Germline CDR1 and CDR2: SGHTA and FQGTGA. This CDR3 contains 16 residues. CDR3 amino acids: CASSSTGSLLTGELFF. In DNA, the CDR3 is TGTGCCAGCAGCTCTACAGGTTCCCTACTCACCGGGGAGCTGTTTTTT.

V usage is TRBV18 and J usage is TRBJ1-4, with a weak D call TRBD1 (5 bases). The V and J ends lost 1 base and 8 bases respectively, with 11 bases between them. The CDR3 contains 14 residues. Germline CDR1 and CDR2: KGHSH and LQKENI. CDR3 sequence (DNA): TGTGCCAGCTCACCACGGGGCTCTGAAGAAAAACTGTTTTTT. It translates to CASSPRGSEEKLFF.

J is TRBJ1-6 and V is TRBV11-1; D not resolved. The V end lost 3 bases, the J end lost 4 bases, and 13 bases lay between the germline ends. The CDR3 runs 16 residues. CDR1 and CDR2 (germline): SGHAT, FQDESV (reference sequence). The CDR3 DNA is TGTGCCAGCAGCTTTGAGAGGGTGGAATATAATTCACCCCTCCACTTT. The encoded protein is CASSFERVEYNSPLHF.

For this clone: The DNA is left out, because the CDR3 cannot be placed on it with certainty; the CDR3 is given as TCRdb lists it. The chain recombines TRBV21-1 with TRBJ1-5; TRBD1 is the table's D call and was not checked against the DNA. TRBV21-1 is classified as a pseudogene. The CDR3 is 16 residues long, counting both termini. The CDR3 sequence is CASSWTVGTGNQPQHF.

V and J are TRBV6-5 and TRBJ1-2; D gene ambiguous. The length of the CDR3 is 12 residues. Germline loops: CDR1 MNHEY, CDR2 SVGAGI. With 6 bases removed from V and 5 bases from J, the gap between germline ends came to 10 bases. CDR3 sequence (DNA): TGTGCCAGCAGGAGGAACGAGTATGGCTACACCTTC. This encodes CASRRNEYGYTF.

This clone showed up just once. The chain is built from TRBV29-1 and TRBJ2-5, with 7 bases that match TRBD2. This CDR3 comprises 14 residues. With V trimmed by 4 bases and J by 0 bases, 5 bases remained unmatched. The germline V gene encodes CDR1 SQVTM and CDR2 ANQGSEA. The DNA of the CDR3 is TGCAGCGTTGGGGGGAGGGCATACCAAGAGACCCAGTACTTC. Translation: CSVGGRAYQETQYF.

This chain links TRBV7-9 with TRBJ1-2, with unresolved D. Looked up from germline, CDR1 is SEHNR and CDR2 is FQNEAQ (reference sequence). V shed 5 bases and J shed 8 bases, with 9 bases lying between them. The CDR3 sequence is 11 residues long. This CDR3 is CASSGRRGYTF. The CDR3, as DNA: TGTGCCAGCAGCGGCCGGAGAGGCTACACCTTC.

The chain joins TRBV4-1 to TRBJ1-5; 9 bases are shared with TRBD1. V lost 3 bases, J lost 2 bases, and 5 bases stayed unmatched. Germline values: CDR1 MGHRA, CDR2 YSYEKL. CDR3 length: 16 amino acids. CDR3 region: CASSHGQGTGNQPQHF. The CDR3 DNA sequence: TGCGCCAGCAGCCACGGACAGGGGACAGGCAATCAGCCCCAGCATTTT.

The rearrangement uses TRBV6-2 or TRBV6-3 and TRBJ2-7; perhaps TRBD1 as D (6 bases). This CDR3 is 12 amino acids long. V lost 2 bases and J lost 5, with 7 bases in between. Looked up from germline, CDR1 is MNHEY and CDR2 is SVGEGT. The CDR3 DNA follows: TGTGCCAGCAGTTACGAGGGGGACGAGCAGTACTTC. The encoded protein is CASSYEGDEQYF.